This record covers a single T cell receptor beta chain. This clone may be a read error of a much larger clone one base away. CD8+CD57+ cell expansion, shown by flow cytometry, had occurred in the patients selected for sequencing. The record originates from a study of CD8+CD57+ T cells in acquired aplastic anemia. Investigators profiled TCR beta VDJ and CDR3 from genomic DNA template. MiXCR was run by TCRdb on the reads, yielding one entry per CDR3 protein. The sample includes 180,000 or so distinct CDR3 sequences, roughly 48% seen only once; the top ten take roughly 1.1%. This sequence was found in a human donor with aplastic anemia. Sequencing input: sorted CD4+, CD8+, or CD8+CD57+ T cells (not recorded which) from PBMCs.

The DNA of the CDR3 is TGTGCCATCAGCCCGTGGGGGGAGCGCACAGATACGCAGTATTTT. Translated, it gives CAISPWGERTDTQYF. This chain joins TRBV10-3 and TRBJ2-3; the D gene is possibly TRBD2 (6 bases). The CDR3 extends over 15 amino acids. Trimming pared 6 bases from V and 1 base from J, leaving 14 bases between. Germline CDR1 and CDR2: ENHRY and SYGVKD.